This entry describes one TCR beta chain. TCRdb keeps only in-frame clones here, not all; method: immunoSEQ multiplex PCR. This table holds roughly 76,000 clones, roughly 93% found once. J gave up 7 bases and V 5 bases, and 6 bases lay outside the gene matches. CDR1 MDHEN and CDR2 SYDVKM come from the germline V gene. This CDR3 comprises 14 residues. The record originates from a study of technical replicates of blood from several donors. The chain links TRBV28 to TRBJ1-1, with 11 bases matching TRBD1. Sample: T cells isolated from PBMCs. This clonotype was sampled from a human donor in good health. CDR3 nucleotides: TGTGCCAGCAGTGGAGGACAGGGGGCGTTTGAAGCTTTCTTT. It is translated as CASSGGQGAFEAFF. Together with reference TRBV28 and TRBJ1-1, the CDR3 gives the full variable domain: DVKVTQSSRYLVKRTGEKVFLECVQDMDHENMFWYRQDPGLGLRLIYFSYDVKMKEKGDIPEGYSVSREKKERFSLILESASTNQTSMYLCASSGGQGAFEAFFGQGTRLTVV.